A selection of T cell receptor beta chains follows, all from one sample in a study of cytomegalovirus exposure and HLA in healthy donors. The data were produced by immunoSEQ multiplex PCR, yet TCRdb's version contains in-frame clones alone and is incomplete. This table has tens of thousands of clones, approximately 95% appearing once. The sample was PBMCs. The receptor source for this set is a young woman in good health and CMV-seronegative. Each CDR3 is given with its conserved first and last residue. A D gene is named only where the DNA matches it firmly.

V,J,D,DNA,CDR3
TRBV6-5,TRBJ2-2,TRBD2,TGTGCCAGCAGTTACAGGCGGGGGACCGGGGAGCTGTTTTTT,CASSYRRGTGELFF
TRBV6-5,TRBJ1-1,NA,TGTGCCAGCAGTTTTGACCCCAGGAGGGCGGACACTGAAGCTTTCTTT,CASSFDPRRADTEAFF
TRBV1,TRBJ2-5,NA,TGCACCAGCAGCCAAGGGTGGTCCGGGACTAGCGGCCCAGAGACCCAGTACTTC,CTSSQGWSGTSGPETQYF
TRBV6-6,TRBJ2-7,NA,TGTGCCAGCAGGGCCGCCGGACAGAAGGGGATCTACGAGCAGTACTTC,CASRAAGQKGIYEQYF
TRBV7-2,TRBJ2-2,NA,TGTGCCAGCAGCCTCACTAGCACAGGCGGGGAGCTGTTTTTT,CASSLTSTGGELFF
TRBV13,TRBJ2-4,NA,TGTGCCAGCAGCTCCAGAAGACTACTAGCCAAAAACATTCAGTACTTC,CASSSRRLLAKNIQYF
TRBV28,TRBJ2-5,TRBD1,TGTGCCAGCAGTTTATGGGGGGACAGGGAGACCCAGTACTTC,CASSLWGDRETQYF
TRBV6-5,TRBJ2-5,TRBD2,TGTGCCAGCAGCGGACTAGCGGCCCAAGAGACCCAGTACTTC,CASSGLAAQETQYF
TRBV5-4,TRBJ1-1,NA,TGTGCCAGCAGCCACGACCTAAGGGGTACTGAAGCTTTCTTT,CASSHDLRGTEAFF
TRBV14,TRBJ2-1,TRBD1,TGTGCCAGCAGTAGGGACAGGGGGCTCCATGAGCAGTTCTTC,CASSRDRGLHEQFF
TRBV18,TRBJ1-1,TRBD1,TGTGCCAGCTCAGCCGGGACAGGGACTGAAGCTTTCTTT,CASSAGTGTEAFF
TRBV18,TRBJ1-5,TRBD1,TGTGCCAGCTCACCCGGACAGGGGGCACCCCCTAGCAATCAGCCCCAGCATTTT,CASSPGQGAPPSNQPQHF